This entry is about one T cell receptor beta chain. Its antigen is unidentified. This sample stems from a study of OX40 agonist ivuxolimab in advanced cancers. As for the study in general: The mean age was around 56 years, ranging from 23 to 79, with 80% to 85% of participants male.

Germline-derived CDR1 and CDR2 are MNHNY and SVGAGI (reference sequence). Between the trimmed V and J ends, which lost 6 bases and 8 bases, there was a span of 10 bases. This CDR3 comprises 12 residues. Study-wide findings and caveats: Averaging showed that CD8+ T cells had more expanded clones than CD4+ did. Clonal expansion from baseline to week 6 occurred in both CD4+ and CD8+ T cells.

Exclusion of a patient followed from autoimmune disease history or systemic immunosuppression. Clones were read by immunoSEQ multiplex PCR, and TCRdb kept only the in-frame ones, dropping some. The data show around 87,000 clones, with around 94% seen just once and 2% to 3% held by the top ten. Sequenced material: CD4+ or CD8+ T cells sorted from blood, taken in a trial of the OX40 agonist ivuxolimab. The receptor's source is an adult with an advanced solid tumor such as melanoma, head and neck, liver or kidney cancer. This chain links TRBV6-6 with TRBJ1-4; D is possibly TRBD1 (5 bases). Here the CDR3 reads CASRGDEEKLFF. As DNA, the CDR3 is TGTGCCAGCAGGGGGGATGAGGAAAAACTGTTTTTT.